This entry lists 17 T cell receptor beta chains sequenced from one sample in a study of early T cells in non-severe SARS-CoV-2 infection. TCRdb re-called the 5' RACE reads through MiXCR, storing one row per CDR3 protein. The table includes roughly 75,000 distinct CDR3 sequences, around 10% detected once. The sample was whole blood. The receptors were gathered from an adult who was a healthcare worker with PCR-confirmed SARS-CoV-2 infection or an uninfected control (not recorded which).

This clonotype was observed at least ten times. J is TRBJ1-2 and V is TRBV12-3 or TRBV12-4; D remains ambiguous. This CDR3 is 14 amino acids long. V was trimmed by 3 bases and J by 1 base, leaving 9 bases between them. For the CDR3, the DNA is TGTGCCAGCAGTTTTAAGCGTCTTAACTATGGCTACACCTTC. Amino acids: CASSFKRLNYGYTF.

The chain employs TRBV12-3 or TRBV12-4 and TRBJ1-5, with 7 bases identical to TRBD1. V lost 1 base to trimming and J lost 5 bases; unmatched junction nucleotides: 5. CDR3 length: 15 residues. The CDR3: CASSLGGRGDQPQHF. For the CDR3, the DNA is TGTGCCAGCAGTTTAGGAGGCAGGGGGGATCAGCCCCAGCATTTT.

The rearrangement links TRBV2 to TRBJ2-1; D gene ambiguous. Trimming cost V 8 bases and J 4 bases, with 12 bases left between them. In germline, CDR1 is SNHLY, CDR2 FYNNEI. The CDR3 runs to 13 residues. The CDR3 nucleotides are TGTGCCAGCGACACCGACCCTTACAATGAGCAGTTCTTC. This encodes CASDTDPYNEQFF.

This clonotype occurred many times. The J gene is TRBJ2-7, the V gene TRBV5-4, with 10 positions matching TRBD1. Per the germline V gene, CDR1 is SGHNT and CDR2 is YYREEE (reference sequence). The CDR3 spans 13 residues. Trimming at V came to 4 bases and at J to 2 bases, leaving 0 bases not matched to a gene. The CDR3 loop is CASSGTGAYEQYF. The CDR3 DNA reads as TGTGCCAGCAGCGGGACAGGGGCCTACGAGCAGTACTTC. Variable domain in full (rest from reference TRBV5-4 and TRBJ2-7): ETGVTQSPTHLIKTRGQQVTLRCSSQSGHNTVSWYQQALGQGPQFIFQYYREEENGRGNFPPRFSGLQFPNYSSELNVNALELDDSALYLCASSGTGAYEQYFGPGTRLTVT.

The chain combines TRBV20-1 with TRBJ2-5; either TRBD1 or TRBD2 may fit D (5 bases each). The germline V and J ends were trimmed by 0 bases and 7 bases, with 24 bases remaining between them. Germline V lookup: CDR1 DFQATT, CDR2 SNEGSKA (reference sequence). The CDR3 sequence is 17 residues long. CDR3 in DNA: TGCAGTGCTAGAGATCCGGCTAGCTGGGGACGGTTCGGGACCCAGTACTTC. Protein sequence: CSARDPASWGRFGTQYF.

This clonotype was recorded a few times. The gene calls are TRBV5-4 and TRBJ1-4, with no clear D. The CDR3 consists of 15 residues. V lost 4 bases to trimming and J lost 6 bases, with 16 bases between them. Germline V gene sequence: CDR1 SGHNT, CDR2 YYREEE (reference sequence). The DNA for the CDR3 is TGTGCCAGCAGCCAAGAGATCGACCCCGATGAAAAACTGTTTTTT. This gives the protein CASSQEIDPDEKLFF.

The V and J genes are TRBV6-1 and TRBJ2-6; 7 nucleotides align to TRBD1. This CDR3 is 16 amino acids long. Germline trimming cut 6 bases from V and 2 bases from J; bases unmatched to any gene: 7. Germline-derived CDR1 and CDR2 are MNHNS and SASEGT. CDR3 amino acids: CASRVAGGTGANVLTF. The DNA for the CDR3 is TGTGCCAGCAGGGTGGCAGGGGGTACTGGGGCCAACGTCCTGACTTTC.

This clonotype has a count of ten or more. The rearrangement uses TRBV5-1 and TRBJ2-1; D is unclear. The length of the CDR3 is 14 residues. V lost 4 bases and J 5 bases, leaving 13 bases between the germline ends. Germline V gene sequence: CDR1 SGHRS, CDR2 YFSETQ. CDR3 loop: CASSQNSANNEQFF. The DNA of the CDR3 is TGCGCCAGCAGCCAAAACAGTGCGAACAATGAGCAGTTCTTC.

CDR3 amino acids: CASSYSATNEKLFF. The CDR3 DNA reads as TGTGCCAGCAGTTACAGTGCAACTAATGAAAAACTGTTTTTT. The chain has TRBV6-5 and TRBJ1-4; D remains unclear. V dropped 2 bases and J dropped 0 bases, with 4 bases sitting between them. The CDR3 extends over 14 amino acids. Germline CDR1 is MNHEY and CDR2 is SVGAGI.

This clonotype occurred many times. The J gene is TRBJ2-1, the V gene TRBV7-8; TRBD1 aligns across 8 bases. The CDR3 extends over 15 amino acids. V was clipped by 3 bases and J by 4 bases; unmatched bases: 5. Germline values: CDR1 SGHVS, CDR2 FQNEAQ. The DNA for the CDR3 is TGTGCCAGCAGCTTGGGGGGACAGGAGTACAATGAGCAGTTCTTC. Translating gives CASSLGGQEYNEQFF.

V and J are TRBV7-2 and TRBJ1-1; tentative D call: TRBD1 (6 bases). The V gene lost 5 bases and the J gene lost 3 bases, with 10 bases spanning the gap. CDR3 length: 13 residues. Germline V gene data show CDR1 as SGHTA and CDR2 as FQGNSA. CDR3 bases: TGTGCCAGCAGCAACCAGGGGTACACTGAAGCTTTCTTT. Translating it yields CASSNQGYTEAFF.

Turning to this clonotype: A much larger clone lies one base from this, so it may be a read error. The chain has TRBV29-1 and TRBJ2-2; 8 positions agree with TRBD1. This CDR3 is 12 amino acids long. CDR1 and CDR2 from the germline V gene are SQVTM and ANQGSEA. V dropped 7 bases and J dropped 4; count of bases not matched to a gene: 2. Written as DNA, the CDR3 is TGCAGCGCCGGACAGGGCACCGGGGAGCTGTTTTTT. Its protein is CSAGQGTGELFF.

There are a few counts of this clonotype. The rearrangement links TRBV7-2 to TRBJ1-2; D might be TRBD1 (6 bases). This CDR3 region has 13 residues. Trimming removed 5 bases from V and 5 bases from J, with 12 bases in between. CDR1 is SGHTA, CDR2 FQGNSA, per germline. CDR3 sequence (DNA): TGTGCCAGCAGCCCGGACAGCGTTTATGGCTACACCTTC. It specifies CASSPDSVYGYTF.

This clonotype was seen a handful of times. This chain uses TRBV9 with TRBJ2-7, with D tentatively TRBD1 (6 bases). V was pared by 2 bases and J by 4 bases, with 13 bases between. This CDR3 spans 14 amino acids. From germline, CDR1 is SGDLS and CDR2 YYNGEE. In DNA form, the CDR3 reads TGTGCCAGCAGCGTTGGGGACACGGTTTACGAGCAGTACTTC. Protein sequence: CASSVGDTVYEQYF.

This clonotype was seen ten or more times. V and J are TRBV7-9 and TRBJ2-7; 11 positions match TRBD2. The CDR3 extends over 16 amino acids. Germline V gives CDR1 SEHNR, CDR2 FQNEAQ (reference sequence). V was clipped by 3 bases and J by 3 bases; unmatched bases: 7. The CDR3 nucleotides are TGTGCCAGCAGCTTGTCTGGGACTAGCGGCCGCTACGAGCAGTACTTC. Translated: CASSLSGTSGRYEQYF.

The chain's CDR3 is CASSLHSTIGGQETQYF. CDR3 DNA sequence: TGTGCCAGCAGTCTACACTCCACGATCGGGGGGCAAGAGACCCAGTACTTC. The chain is built from TRBV6-5 and TRBJ2-5; 7 positions match TRBD2. The CDR3 contains 17 residues. Germline V CDR1 and CDR2: MNHEY, SVGAGI. V lost 5 bases and J lost 2; bases outside the gene matches: 14.

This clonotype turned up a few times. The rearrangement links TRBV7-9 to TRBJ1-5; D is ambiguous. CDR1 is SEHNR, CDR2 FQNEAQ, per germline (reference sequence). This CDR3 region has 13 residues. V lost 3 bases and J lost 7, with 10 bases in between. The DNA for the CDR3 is TGTGCCAGCAGCTTGTCGGGAAGCCAGCCCCAGCATTTT. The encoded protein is CASSLSGSQPQHF.